The sequence of this TCR beta chain was determined in a study of blood T cell repertoires in COVID-19. Libraries were prepared by immunoSEQ multiplex PCR; TCRdb keeps only in-frame clonotypes and omits some of them. This table holds over 150,000 clones, more than 70% found once. What was sequenced was peripheral blood. The TCR was taken from a woman in her seventies who had recovered from COVID-19.

CDR3 in amino acids: CASSSTSGGETQYF. In nucleotides, the CDR3 is TGCGCCAGCAGCTCGACCTCAGGGGGAGAGACCCAGTACTTC. The rearrangement uses TRBV5-1 and TRBJ2-5, with TRBD1 matching 7 bases. This CDR3 region has 14 residues. Trimming removed 3 bases from V and 4 bases from J; junction bases left unmatched: 6. The germline V gene encodes CDR1 SGHRS and CDR2 YFSETQ.